Reported below is one T cell receptor (beta chain). Its antigen is still unknown. Profiled with immunoSEQ multiplex PCR; TCRdb holds only in-frame clones, not every one. Of fewer than 120,000 clones in the sample, around 90% were seen once. The data were obtained in a study of cytomegalovirus exposure and HLA in healthy donors. About the study: The roughly 120 validation repertoires, a later analysis reported, used the same platform as the roughly 710 first-cohort repertoires. Study-level results: Most TCR sequences were rare, but some public TCRs occurred in many donors. TCR clusters originating in the first cohort tended to co-occur in the 100 to 150 validation repertoires, according to a later analysis.

CDR1 is LGHNT and CDR2 is FRNRAP in the germline V gene. The length of the CDR3 is 15 residues. With V trimmed by 0 bases and J by 6 bases, 4 bases remained unmatched. The study drew the donors from its 120-subject validation cohort, separate from the roughly 700-subject first cohort. Sample: PBMCs. This rearrangement joins TRBV12-5 to TRBJ2-2; 7 nucleotides align to TRBD2. This sequence originates from a woman under 30 in good health and CMV-seronegative. This CDR3 reads CASGLVPGRAGELFF. In DNA form, the CDR3 reads TGTGCTAGTGGTTTGGTACCGGGGAGGGCCGGGGAGCTGTTTTTT.